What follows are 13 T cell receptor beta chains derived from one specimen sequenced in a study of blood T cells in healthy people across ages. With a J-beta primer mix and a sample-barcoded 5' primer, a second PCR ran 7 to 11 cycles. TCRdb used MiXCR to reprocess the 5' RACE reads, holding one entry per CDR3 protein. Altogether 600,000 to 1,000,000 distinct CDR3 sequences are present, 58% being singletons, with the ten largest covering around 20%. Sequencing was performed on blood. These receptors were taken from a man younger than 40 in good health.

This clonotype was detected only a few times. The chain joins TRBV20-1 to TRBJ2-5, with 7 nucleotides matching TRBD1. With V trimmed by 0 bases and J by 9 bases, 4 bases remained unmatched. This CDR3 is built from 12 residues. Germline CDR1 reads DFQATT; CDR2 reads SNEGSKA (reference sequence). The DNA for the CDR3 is TGCAGTGCTAGAGATCAGGGGGAAGCCCAGTACTTC. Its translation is CSARDQGEAQYF.

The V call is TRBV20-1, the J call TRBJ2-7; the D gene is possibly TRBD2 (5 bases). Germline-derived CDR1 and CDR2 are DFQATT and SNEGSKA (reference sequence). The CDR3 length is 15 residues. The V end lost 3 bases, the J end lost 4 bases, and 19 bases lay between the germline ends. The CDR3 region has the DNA TGCAGTGCTAGTTCCCTGGACTTGGACTCTTACGAGCAGTACTTC. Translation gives CSASSLDLDSYEQYF.

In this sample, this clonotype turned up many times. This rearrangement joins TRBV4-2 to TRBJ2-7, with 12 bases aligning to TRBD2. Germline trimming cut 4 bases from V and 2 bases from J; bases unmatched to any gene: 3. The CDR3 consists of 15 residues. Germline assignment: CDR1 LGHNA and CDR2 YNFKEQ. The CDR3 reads CASSPGTSGPYEQYF. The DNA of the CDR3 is TGTGCCAGCAGCCCCGGGACTAGCGGGCCCTACGAGCAGTACTTC.

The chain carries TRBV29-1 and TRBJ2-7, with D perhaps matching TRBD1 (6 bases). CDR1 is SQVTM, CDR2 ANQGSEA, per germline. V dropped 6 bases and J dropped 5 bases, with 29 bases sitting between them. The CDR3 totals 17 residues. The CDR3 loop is CSVVPTGPQGLLDEQYF. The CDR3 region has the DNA TGCAGCGTAGTCCCGACAGGCCCCCAAGGCCTTCTCGACGAGCAGTACTTC.

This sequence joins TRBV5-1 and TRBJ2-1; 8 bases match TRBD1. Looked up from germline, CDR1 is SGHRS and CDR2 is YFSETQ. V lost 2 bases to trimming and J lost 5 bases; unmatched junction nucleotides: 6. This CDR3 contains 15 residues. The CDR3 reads CASSFQGAANNEQFF. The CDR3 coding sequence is TGCGCCAGCAGCTTTCAGGGGGCAGCGAACAATGAGCAGTTCTTC.

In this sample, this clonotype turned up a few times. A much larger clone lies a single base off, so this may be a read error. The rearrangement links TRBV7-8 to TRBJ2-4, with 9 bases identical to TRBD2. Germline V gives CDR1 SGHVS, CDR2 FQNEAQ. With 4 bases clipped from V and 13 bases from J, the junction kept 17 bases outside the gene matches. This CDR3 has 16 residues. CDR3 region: CASSYLAGAPGNEQYF. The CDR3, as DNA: TGTGCCAGCAGCTATTTAGCGGGAGCCCCGGGCAATGAGCAGTACTTC.

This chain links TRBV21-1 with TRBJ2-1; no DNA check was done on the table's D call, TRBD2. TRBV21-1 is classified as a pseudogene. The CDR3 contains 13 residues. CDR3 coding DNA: TGTGCCAGCAAAGGAGCGGGAGGTAATGAGCAGTTCTTC. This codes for CASKGAGGNEQFF.

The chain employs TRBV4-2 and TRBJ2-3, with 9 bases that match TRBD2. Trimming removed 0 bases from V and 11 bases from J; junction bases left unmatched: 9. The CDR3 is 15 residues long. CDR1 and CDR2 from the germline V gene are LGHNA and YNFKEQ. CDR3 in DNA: TGTGCCAGCAGCCAAGAGGCGGGAGGGGCTTCGGAGCAGTATTTT. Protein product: CASSQEAGGASEQYF.

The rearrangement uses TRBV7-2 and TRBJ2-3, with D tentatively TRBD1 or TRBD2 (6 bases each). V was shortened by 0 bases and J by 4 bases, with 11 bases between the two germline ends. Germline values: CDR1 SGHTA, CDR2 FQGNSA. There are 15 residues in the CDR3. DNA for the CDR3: TGTGCCAGCAGCTTAGCGGCCGGGGGCTCAGATACGCAGTATTTT. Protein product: CASSLAAGGSDTQYF.

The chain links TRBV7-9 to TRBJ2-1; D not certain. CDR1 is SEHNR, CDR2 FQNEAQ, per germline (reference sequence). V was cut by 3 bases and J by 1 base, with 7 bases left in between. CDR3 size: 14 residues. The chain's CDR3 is CASSFSVSYNEQFF. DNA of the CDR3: TGTGCCAGCAGCTTCAGTGTTTCCTACAATGAGCAGTTCTTC.

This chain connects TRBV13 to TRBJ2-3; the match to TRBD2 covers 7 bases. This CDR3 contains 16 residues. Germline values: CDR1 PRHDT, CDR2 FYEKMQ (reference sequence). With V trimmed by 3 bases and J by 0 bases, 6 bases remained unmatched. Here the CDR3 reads CASSLALGGSTDTQYF. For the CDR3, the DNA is TGTGCCAGCAGCTTGGCCCTGGGGGGGAGCACAGATACGCAGTATTTT.

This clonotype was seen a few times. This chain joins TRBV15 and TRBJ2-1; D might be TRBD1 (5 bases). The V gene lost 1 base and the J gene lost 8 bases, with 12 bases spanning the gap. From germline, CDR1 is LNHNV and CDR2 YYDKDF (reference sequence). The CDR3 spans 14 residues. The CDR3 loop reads CATSRVKRGDEQFF. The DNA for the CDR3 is TGTGCCACCAGCAGAGTCAAAAGGGGTGATGAGCAGTTCTTC.

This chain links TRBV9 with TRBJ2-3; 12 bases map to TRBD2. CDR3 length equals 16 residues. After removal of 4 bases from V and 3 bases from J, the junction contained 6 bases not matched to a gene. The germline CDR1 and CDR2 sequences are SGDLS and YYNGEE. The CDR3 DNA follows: TGTGCCAGCAGCAAACTAGCGGGGGGAGGTACAGATACGCAGTATTTT. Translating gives CASSKLAGGGTDTQYF.